The 24 T cell receptor beta chains presented below share a single source sample, sequenced in a study of early T cells in non-severe SARS-CoV-2 infection. TCRdb processed the 5' RACE reads anew with MiXCR; each CDR3 protein has one entry. The sample yields some 33,000 distinct CDR3 sequences, 5.4% seen once. The specimen sequenced was whole blood. These receptors were obtained from an adult who was a healthcare worker with PCR-confirmed SARS-CoV-2 infection or an uninfected control (not recorded which).

This clonotype was detected only a few times. Relative to the germline gene, one junction end is altered; a read error may explain this. The chain uses TRBV7-7 and TRBJ2-7; a possible D gene is TRBD2 (5 bases). CDR3 length: 15 amino acids. CDR1 is SSHAT and CDR2 is FNYEAQ in the germline V gene (reference sequence). DNA of the CDR3: TGTGCTAGCAGCTTAGCGAGGCAGAGCTCCTACGAGCAGTACTTC. Translation: CASSLARQSSYEQYF.

The CDR3 is CASTVDPGRDTQYF. The DNA of the CDR3 is TGTGCCAGCACTGTAGACCCCGGAAGAGATACGCAGTATTTT. The chain joins TRBV12-3 or TRBV12-4 to TRBJ2-3, with no clear D. The V end was cut by 7 bases, the J end by 5 bases, with 16 bases between. CDR3 size: 14 residues.

In DNA, the CDR3 is TGTGCCTGGAAGGGGAGCCCCCTTGGCACAGATACGCAGTATTTT. It specifies CAWKGSPLGTDTQYF. This chain connects TRBV30 to TRBJ2-3; D is possibly TRBD1 or TRBD2 (5 bases each). The CDR3 sequence is 15 residues long. The V gene lost 4 bases and the J gene lost 1 base, with 15 bases spanning the gap. Looked up from germline, CDR1 is GTSNPN and CDR2 is SVGIG (reference sequence).

This sequence joins TRBV11-2 and TRBJ2-7; 7 positions agree with TRBD2. Germline V gene data show CDR1 as SGHAT and CDR2 as FQNNGV. This CDR3 has 15 residues. Trimming removed 2 bases from V and 2 bases from J; junction bases left unmatched: 6. This CDR3 reads CASSLSTSRPYEQYF. CDR3 coding DNA: TGTGCCAGCAGCTTATCGACTAGCCGTCCCTACGAGCAGTACTTC.

The rearrangement joins TRBV20-1 to TRBJ2-7; tentatively, D is TRBD2 (5 bases). There are 13 residues in the CDR3. The V gene lost 3 bases and the J gene lost 5 bases, with 14 bases spanning the gap. Germline V gene data show CDR1 as DFQATT and CDR2 as SNEGSKA (reference sequence). The CDR3 is CSASFPGTHEQYF. CDR3 in DNA: TGCAGTGCTAGTTTCCCGGGAACCCACGAGCAGTACTTC.

In this sample, this clonotype turned up a few times. The chain carries TRBV7-9 and TRBJ1-2, with 10 bases identical to TRBD1. The germline CDR1 and CDR2 sequences are SEHNR and FQNEAQ (reference sequence). V dropped 5 bases and J dropped 7; count of bases not matched to a gene: 4. The CDR3 sequence is 13 residues long. In DNA, the CDR3 is TGTGCCAGCAGCGGGACAGGGGTGGCTGGCTACACCTTC. Protein: CASSGTGVAGYTF.

This clonotype appeared many times. The V gene is TRBV30, the J gene TRBJ1-3; no definite D call. The V end lost 2 bases, the J end lost 1 base, and 6 bases lay between the germline ends. Germline CDR1 is GTSNPN and CDR2 is SVGIG (reference sequence). This CDR3 has 13 residues. The chain's CDR3 is CAWSRGSGNTIYF. As DNA, the CDR3 is TGTGCCTGGAGTCGAGGTTCTGGAAACACCATATATTTT.

There are many counts of this clonotype. The rearrangement joins TRBV30 to TRBJ1-1; D not certain. Germline V gives CDR1 GTSNPN, CDR2 SVGIG (reference sequence). There are 15 residues in the CDR3. V gave up 2 bases and J gave up 0 bases, with 13 bases separating them. This CDR3 reads CAWSRLGFMNTEAFF. CDR3 bases: TGTGCCTGGAGTCGATTAGGCTTCATGAACACTGAAGCTTTCTTT.

The V and J genes are TRBV2 and TRBJ2-4, with D possibly being TRBD1 (7 bases). The ends were cut back, 3 bases at V and 6 bases at J, with 12 bases in the middle. Germline V gene sequence: CDR1 SNHLY, CDR2 FYNNEI. The CDR3 length is 14 residues. CDR3 amino acids: CASSDPGGINIQYF. CDR3 nucleotides: TGTGCCAGCAGTGACCCAGGGGGGATAAACATTCAGTACTTC. Supplemented by reference TRBV2 and TRBJ2-4, the full variable domain reads EPEVTQTPSHQVTQMGQEVILRCVPISNHLYFYWYRQILGQKVEFLVSFYNNEISEKSEIFDDQFSVERPDGSNFTLKIRSTKLEDSAMYFCASSDPGGINIQYFGAGTRLSVL.

This clonotype showed up many times. The V gene is TRBV2, the J gene TRBJ2-1; D is unclear. This CDR3 comprises 11 residues. The germline V gene has CDR1 SNHLY and CDR2 FYNNEI. V was trimmed by 4 bases and J by 5 bases, leaving 3 bases between them. The CDR3 DNA is TGTGCCAGCAGTGCTGACAATGAGCAGTTCTTC. Its protein product is CASSADNEQFF.

This clonotype was seen a few times. The DNA for the CDR3 is TGTGCCAGCAGCTTAACTAGGGGAGAAGATACGCAGTATTTT. It is translated as CASSLTRGEDTQYF. V and J are TRBV7-3 and TRBJ2-3; D may be TRBD1 or TRBD2 (5 bases each). The germline CDR1 and CDR2 sequences are SGHTA and FQGTGA. Trimming took off 0 bases at V and 5 bases at J, with 9 bases between the two ends. CDR3 size: 14 residues. The full variable domain, rest sourced from reference TRBV7-3 and TRBJ2-3, is GAGVSQTPSNKVTEKGKYVELRCDPISGHTALYWYRQSLGQGPEFLIYFQGTGAADDSGLPNDRFFAVRPEGSVSTLKIQRTERGDSAVYLCASSLTRGEDTQYFGPGTRLTVL.

This clonotype was recorded a few times. V is TRBV19 and J is TRBJ2-3; the D gene could be TRBD1 or TRBD2 (5 bases each). V was pared by 4 bases and J by 2 bases, with 10 bases between. Germline-derived CDR1 and CDR2 are LNHDA and SQIVND (reference sequence). The CDR3 is made up of 14 amino acids. The CDR3 region has the DNA TGTGCCAGTAGTACGGGGCAGACCACAGATACGCAGTATTTT. Translated, it gives CASSTGQTTDTQYF.

This clonotype was counted many times. This chain uses TRBV7-2 with TRBJ2-3; tentatively, D is TRBD2 (6 bases). CDR1 SGHTA and CDR2 FQGNSA come from the germline V gene. This CDR3 has 19 amino acids. Trimming stripped 1 base from V and 0 bases from J, with 20 bases between. This CDR3 is CASSLGWGGRGDSTDTQYF. In nucleotides, the CDR3 is TGTGCCAGCAGCTTAGGGTGGGGTGGCCGCGGGGACAGCACAGATACGCAGTATTTT.

This clonotype was observed many times. The chain uses TRBV30 and TRBJ1-1; D may be TRBD1 (5 bases). Deletions cut 3 bases from V and 4 bases from J, with 12 bases between. CDR3 length: 13 residues. Per the germline V gene, CDR1 is GTSNPN and CDR2 is SVGIG (reference sequence). The CDR3 here is CAWSPGYGTEAFF. In DNA, the CDR3 is TGTGCCTGGAGCCCAGGGTACGGCACTGAAGCTTTCTTT.

This clonotype was recorded a few times. V gene TRBV7-8 combines with J gene TRBJ2-2; no firm D call. Trimming stripped 0 bases from V and 0 bases from J, with 8 bases between. The germline V gene encodes CDR1 SGHVS and CDR2 FQNEAQ. The CDR3 is made up of 16 amino acids. The CDR3 protein is CASSLAGGANTGELFF. The CDR3 DNA follows: TGTGCCAGCAGCTTAGCTGGCGGCGCGAACACCGGGGAGCTGTTTTTT. Together with reference TRBV7-8 and TRBJ2-2, the CDR3 gives the full variable domain: GAGVSQSPRYKVAKRGQDVALRCDPISGHVSLFWYQQALGQGPEFLTYFQNEAQLDKSGLPSDRFFAERPEGSVSTLKIQRTQQEDSAVYLCASSLAGGANTGELFFGEGSRLTVL.

This clonotype was counted ten times or more. This chain joins TRBV7-6 and TRBJ1-2, with a possible D match to TRBD1 (5 bases). The CDR3 is made up of 15 amino acids. Germline V gene lookup returns CDR1 SGHVS and CDR2 FNYEAQ. V lost 5 bases and J 6 bases, leaving 19 bases between the germline ends. CDR3 amino acids: CASSPLGRGGNGYTF. CDR3 DNA sequence: TGTGCCAGCAGCCCCCTGGGAAGGGGAGGTAATGGCTACACCTTC.

The table lists this clonotype with a few counts. The chain couples TRBV20-1 to TRBJ2-1; 8 nucleotides match TRBD2. The V gene's germline CDR1 is DFQATT and CDR2 SNEGSKA (reference sequence). The CDR3 extends over 12 amino acids. With V trimmed by 3 bases and J by 9 bases, 4 bases remained unmatched. This CDR3 reads CSASGGAGEQFF. In nucleotides, the CDR3 is TGCAGTGCTAGCGGGGGGGCAGGTGAGCAGTTCTTC.

In its sample, this clonotype was seen many times. The V and J genes are TRBV3-1 and TRBJ2-2, with 11 nucleotides matching TRBD2. V dropped 5 bases and J dropped 3; count of bases not matched to a gene: 11. Per the germline V gene, CDR1 is LGHDT and CDR2 is YNNKEL (reference sequence). The CDR3 extends over 18 amino acids. CDR3 protein: CASSVALAGAQYTGELFF. In DNA form, the CDR3 reads TGTGCCAGCAGCGTCGCACTAGCGGGAGCACAGTACACCGGGGAGCTGTTTTTT.

This clonotype was seen repeatedly, ten times or more. This chain uses TRBV28 with TRBJ2-7; D is possibly TRBD1 (5 bases). In germline, CDR1 is MDHEN, CDR2 SYDVKM. The CDR3 has 10 amino acids. CDR3 coding DNA: TGTGCGGGGCGTTCCTACGAGCAGTACTTC. This sequence encodes CAGRSYEQYF.

In its sample, this clonotype was seen many times. This rearrangement joins TRBV7-2 to TRBJ2-1; D is possibly TRBD2 (6 bases). This CDR3 is built from 12 residues. CDR1 is SGHTA, CDR2 FQGNSA, per germline. V shed 4 bases and J shed 14 bases, with 15 bases lying between them. CDR3 sequence: CASSSNRAGKFF. CDR3 nucleotide sequence: TGTGCCAGCAGCTCTAACCGGGCGGGGAAGTTCTTC. Based on the CDR3 plus reference TRBV7-2 and TRBJ2-1, the full variable domain is GAGVSQSPSNKVTEKGKDVELRCDPISGHTALYWYRQSLGQGLEFLIYFQGNSAPDKSGLPSDRFSAERTGGSVSTLTIQRTQQEDSAVYLCASSSNRAGKFFGPGTRLTVL.

The table lists this clonotype with many counts. V and J are TRBV19 and TRBJ1-5; D unclear. This CDR3 contains 13 residues. Germline CDR1 is LNHDA and CDR2 is SQIVND (reference sequence). V shed 5 bases and J shed 3 bases, with 8 bases lying between them. This CDR3 is CASSAKINQPQHF. As DNA, the CDR3 is TGTGCCAGTAGTGCCAAAATCAATCAGCCCCAGCATTTT.

This clonotype was seen repeatedly, ten times or more. The chain joins TRBV2 to TRBJ2-2, with TRBD2 identical over 7 bases. Germline CDR1 SNHLY, CDR2 FYNNEI. V gave up 6 bases and J gave up 5 bases; unmatched junction bases: 12. The CDR3 sequence is 16 residues long. This chain's CDR3 is CASSGSPGGATGELFF. The CDR3 DNA sequence: TGTGCCAGCAGCGGTAGCCCGGGAGGTGCAACCGGGGAGCTGTTTTTT.

In this sample, this clonotype turned up many times. This chain links TRBV7-2 with TRBJ1-6; D is ambiguous. V was trimmed by 4 bases and J by 14 bases, leaving 12 bases between them. The CDR3 covers 12 residues. Looked up from germline, CDR1 is SGHTA and CDR2 is FQGNSA. The CDR3 sequence is CASSSPMQALHF. DNA for the CDR3: TGTGCCAGCAGCTCCCCCATGCAAGCCCTCCACTTT.

This clonotype has at least ten counts. The V and J genes are TRBV10-3 and TRBJ2-3; D may be TRBD1 (5 bases). The CDR3 runs 14 residues. In germline, CDR1 is ENHRY, CDR2 SYGVKD. Trimming stripped 5 bases from V and 2 bases from J, with 11 bases between. This CDR3 is CAISQRQTTDTQYF. In DNA, the CDR3 is TGTGCCATCAGTCAACGACAGACCACAGATACGCAGTATTTT.